The T cell receptor (beta chain) described here comes from a study of blood T cell repertoires in COVID-19. Using immunoSEQ multiplex PCR, the repertoire was profiled, and TCRdb retains in-frame clones only, with some absent. The sample includes about 310,000 clones, 80% to 90% seen only once; the top ten take around 8%. Per the germline V gene, CDR1 is SGHTA and CDR2 is FQGNSA. The CDR3 sequence is 15 residues long. The trim removed 4 bases at V and 8 bases at J, leaving 8 bases unmatched. The sample comprised peripheral blood. The chain has TRBV7-2 and TRBJ2-3; TRBD2 matches 11 bases. The receptor was derived from a woman between 50 and 59 years old who had recovered from COVID-19. The CDR3 protein is CASSSGSGGVGTQYF. As DNA, the CDR3 is TGTGCCAGCAGCTCGGGTAGCGGGGGGGTCGGTACGCAGTATTTT.